A selection of T cell receptor beta chains follows, all from one sample in a study of T-cell memory formation after mild COVID-19. Each CDR3 protein gets one entry after TCRdb re-called the 5' RACE reads with MiXCR. The repertoire has 150,000 to 200,000 distinct CDR3 sequences, about 14% of them found once; the top ten carry around 14%. The sample comprised PBMCs or a T cell subset sorted from them (not recorded which). The receptors derive from an adult woman who had mild COVID-19 (a few samples of this study predate the infection). Cell type and time point are not known. CDR3s include the opening cysteine and the closing phenylalanine or tryptophan. A D gene is named only where the DNA matches it firmly. Some rows mark clone size as missing; the rest say once, few, many or name a class of expanded clone.

15,.,TRBV9,TRBJ2-5,.,CASSGEFGGEETQYF,TGTGCCAGCAGCGGAGAGTTTGGAGGGGAGGAGACCCAGTACTTC
14,TRBD1,TRBV6-6,TRBJ2-7,.,CASRFRDRGYEQYF,TGTGCCAGCAGATTCCGGGACAGGGGCTACGAGCAGTACTTC
13,.,TRBV12-5,TRBJ2-1,.,CASGLFGYNEQFF,TGTGCTAGTGGTTTGTTCGGCTACAATGAGCAGTTCTTC
14,.,TRBV10-3,TRBJ2-7,many,CAISATGSAYEQYF,TGTGCCATCAGTGCGACGGGATCCGCCTACGAGCAGTACTTC
11,.,TRBV7-9,TRBJ2-7,.,CAVGGGFEQYF,TGTGCCGTCGGTGGGGGGTTCGAGCAGTACTTC
16,.,TRBV2,TRBJ1-1,.,CASHGHLLGRNTEAFF,TGTGCCAGCCACGGACACTTGTTAGGACGGAACACTGAAGCTTTCTTT
13,TRBD1,TRBV9,TRBJ1-1,.,CASSEQGASEAFF,TGTGCCAGCAGCGAGCAGGGGGCGTCTGAAGCTTTCTTT
16,TRBD2,TRBV9,TRBJ2-7,.,CASSVEGGMGSYEQYF,TGTGCCAGCAGCGTAGAGGGAGGGATGGGCTCCTACGAGCAGTACTTC
14,.,TRBV30,TRBJ1-1,.,CAWSAWGENTEAFF,TGTGCCTGGAGTGCCTGGGGGGAGAACACTGAAGCTTTCTTT
14,.,TRBV7-8,TRBJ1-4,.,CASSHHPRLEKLFF,TGTGCCAGCAGCCACCACCCAAGGTTGGAAAAACTGTTTTTT
14,.,TRBV7-9,TRBJ1-4,.,CASSRRGGNEKLFF,TGTGCCAGCAGCCGAAGAGGTGGTAATGAAAAACTGTTTTTT
15,.,TRBV7-2,TRBJ1-2,few,CASSLQGLTNYGYTF,TGTGCCAGCAGCCTACAGGGACTAACAAACTATGGCTACACCTTC
14,TRBD1,TRBV29-1,TRBJ2-5,few,CSVTDRGPSGTQYF,TGCAGCGTTACTGACAGGGGCCCTTCAGGGACCCAGTACTTC
16,TRBD2,TRBV2,TRBJ2-5,few,CASSALLAGGLETQYF,TGTGCCAGCAGTGCCTTACTAGCGGGAGGGCTTGAGACCCAGTACTTC
12,.,TRBV18,TRBJ2-1,.,CASSPSANEQFF,TGTGCCAGCTCACCGAGCGCGAATGAGCAGTTCTTC
18,TRBD2,TRBV4-2,TRBJ2-5,.,CASSQDGPPIAGDETQYF,TGTGCCAGCAGCCAAGATGGCCCTCCGATAGCGGGGGACGAGACCCAGTACTTC
14,.,TRBV5-1,TRBJ1-4,few,CASSLDGVDEKLFF,TGCGCCAGCAGCCTGGACGGGGTCGATGAAAAACTGTTTTTT
15,.,TRBV7-6,TRBJ2-1,.,CASSSGSKQVHEQFF,TGTGCCAGCAGTTCCGGGAGCAAACAGGTACACGAGCAGTTCTTC
18,TRBD2,TRBV14,TRBJ2-1,.,CASSQERLAAHNNDEQFF,TGTGCCAGCAGCCAAGAAAGACTAGCAGCCCATAACAATGACGAGCAGTTCTTC
15,.,TRBV5-1,TRBJ2-1,few,CASSLVQGEGNEQFF,TGCGCCAGCAGCTTGGTTCAGGGGGAGGGGAATGAGCAGTTCTTC
12,.,TRBV5-1,TRBJ1-1,.,CASSLDRKEAFF,TGCGCCAGCAGCTTAGACAGGAAGGAAGCTTTCTTT
14,.,TRBV11-3,TRBJ2-4,.,CASSPRGSRSIQYF,TGTGCCAGCAGCCCACGGGGCTCCAGGAGCATTCAGTACTTC
15,TRBD2,TRBV4-2,TRBJ2-3,few,CASSRRLAGEDTQYF,TGTGCCAGCAGCCGTAGACTAGCGGGAGAAGATACGCAGTATTTT
14,.,TRBV7-9,TRBJ2-1,.,CASSLLAPSNEQFF,TGTGCCAGCAGTCTTCTAGCGCCATCCAATGAGCAGTTCTTC
15,TRBD1,TRBV25-1,TRBJ1-6,.,CASSDGTGGNSPLHF,TGTGCCAGCAGTGATGGGACAGGGGGTAATTCACCCCTCCACTTT
11,.,TRBV7-9,TRBJ1-1,many,CASSSLIEAFF,TGTGCCAGCAGCTCGCTTATTGAAGCTTTCTTT
16,TRBD2,TRBV7-2,TRBJ2-3,.,CAFRTSGGGYTDTQYF,TGTGCCTTCCGGACTAGCGGGGGGGGGTACACAGATACGCAGTATTTT
17,TRBD1,TRBV18,TRBJ1-1,.,CASSPLTGGTFGTEAFF,TGTGCCAGCTCACCACTGACAGGGGGCACTTTCGGGACTGAAGCTTTCTTT
13,TRBD1,TRBV13,TRBJ1-1,few,CASSSQGDTEAFF,TGTGCCAGCAGCTCCCAGGGGGACACTGAAGCTTTCTTT
18,.,TRBV11-3,TRBJ1-1,.,CASSLAPGTGPRGTEAFF,TGTGCCAGCAGCTTAGCTCCTGGAACGGGACCCCGAGGGACTGAAGCTTTCTTT
15,TRBD1,TRBV30,TRBJ2-7,.,CAWTLPGQGSYEQYF,TGTGCCTGGACCTTGCCGGGACAGGGGTCCTACGAGCAGTACTTC
16,TRBD2,TRBV5-1,TRBJ2-3,few,CASSRTRGGVTDTQYF,TGCGCCAGCAGCCGGACGCGGGGGGGCGTGACAGATACGCAGTATTTT